This T cell receptor beta chain was sequenced for a study of response to subunit inactivated influenza vaccine. From the RT-PCR reads, TCRdb called clonotypes with MiXCR, one entry per CDR3 protein. This table has some 800,000 distinct CDR3 sequences, 21% appearing once. CDR1 and CDR2 (germline): SGHRS, YFSETQ. The length of the CDR3 is 15 residues. V was cut by 4 bases and J by 3 bases, with 17 bases left in between. This chain links TRBV5-1 with TRBJ2-7, with D uncertain. This clonotype was sampled from a man aged 50-60 years who received an inactivated influenza vaccine. The sequenced sample was PBMCs from blood, obtained around 5 days after vaccination. The CDR3 bases are TGCGCCAGCAGCACTTCCGGGCCCCTATACTACGAGCAGTACTTC. It codes for CASSTSGPLYYEQYF.